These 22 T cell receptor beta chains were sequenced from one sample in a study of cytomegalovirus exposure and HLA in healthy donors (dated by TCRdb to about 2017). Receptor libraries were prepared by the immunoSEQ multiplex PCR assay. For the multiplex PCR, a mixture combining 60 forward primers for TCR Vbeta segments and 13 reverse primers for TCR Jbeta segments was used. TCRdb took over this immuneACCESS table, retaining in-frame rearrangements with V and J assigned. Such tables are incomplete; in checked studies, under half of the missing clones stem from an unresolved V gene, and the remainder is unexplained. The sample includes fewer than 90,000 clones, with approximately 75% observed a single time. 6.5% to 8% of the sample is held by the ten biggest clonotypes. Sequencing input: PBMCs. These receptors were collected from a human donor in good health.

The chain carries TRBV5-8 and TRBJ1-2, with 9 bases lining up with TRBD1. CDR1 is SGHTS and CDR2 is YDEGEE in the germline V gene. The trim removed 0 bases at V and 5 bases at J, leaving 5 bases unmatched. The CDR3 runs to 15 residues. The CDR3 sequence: CASSLGGQGGYGYTF. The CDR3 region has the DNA TGTGCCAGCAGCTTGGGGGGACAGGGTGGATATGGCTACACCTTC. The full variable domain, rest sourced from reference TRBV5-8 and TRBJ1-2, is EAGVTQSPTHLIKTRGQQATLRCSPISGHTSVYWYQQALGLGLQFLLWYDEGEERNRGNFPPRFSGRQFPNYSSELNVNALELEDSALYLCASSLGGQGGYGYTFGSGTRLTVV.

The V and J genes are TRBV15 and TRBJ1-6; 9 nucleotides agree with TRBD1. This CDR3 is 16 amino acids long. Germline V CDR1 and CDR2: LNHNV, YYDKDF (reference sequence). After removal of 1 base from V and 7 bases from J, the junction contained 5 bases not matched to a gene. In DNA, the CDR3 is TGTGCCACCAGCAGAGGCCAGGACAGGGGAAATTCACCCCTCCACTTT. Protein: CATSRGQDRGNSPLHF. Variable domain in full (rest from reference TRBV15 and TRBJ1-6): DAMVIQNPRYQVTQFGKPVTLSCSQTLNHNVMYWYQQKSSQAPKLLFHYYDKDFNNEADTPDNFQSRRPNTSFCFLDIRSPGLGDTAMYLCATSRGQDRGNSPLHFGNGTRLTVT.

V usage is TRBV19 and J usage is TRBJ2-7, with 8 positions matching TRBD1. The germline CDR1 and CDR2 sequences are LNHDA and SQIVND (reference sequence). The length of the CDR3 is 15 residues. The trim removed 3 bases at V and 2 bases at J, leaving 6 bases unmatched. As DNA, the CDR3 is TGTGCCAGTAGTATTGGACAGGGAGGAACCTACGAGCAGTACTTC. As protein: CASSIGQGGTYEQYF. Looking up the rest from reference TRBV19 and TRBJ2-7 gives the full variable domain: DGGITQSPKYLFRKEGQNVTLSCEQNLNHDAMYWYRQDPGQGLRLIYYSQIVNDFQKGDIAEGYSVSREKKESFPLTVTSAQKNPTAFYLCASSIGQGGTYEQYFGPGTRLTVT.

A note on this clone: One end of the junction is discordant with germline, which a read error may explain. CDR3 region: CSSSPDYNEQFF. CDR3 DNA sequence: TGTTCCAGCAGCCCAGACTACAATGAGCAGTTCTTC. V and J are TRBV7-9 and TRBJ2-1; D is unresolved. CDR1 is SEHNR, CDR2 FQNEAQ, per germline (reference sequence). This CDR3 contains 12 residues.

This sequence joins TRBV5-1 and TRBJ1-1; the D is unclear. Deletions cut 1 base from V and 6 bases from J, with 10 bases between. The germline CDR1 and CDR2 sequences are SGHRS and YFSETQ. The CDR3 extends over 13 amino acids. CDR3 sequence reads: CASSLTGGPEAFF. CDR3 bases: TGCGCCAGCAGCTTGACCGGCGGCCCTGAAGCTTTCTTT.

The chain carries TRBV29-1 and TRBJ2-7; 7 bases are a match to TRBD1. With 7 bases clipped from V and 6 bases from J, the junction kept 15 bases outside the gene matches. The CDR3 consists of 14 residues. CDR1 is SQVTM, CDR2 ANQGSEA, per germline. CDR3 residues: CSAGPGTDNTEQYF. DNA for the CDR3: TGCAGCGCCGGCCCCGGGACAGACAATACCGAGCAGTACTTC.

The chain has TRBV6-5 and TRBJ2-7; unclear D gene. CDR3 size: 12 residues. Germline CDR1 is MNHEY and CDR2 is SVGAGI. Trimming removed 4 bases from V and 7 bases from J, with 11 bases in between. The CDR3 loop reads CASSSRGAEQYF. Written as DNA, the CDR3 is TGTGCCAGCAGTTCAAGAGGCGCAGAGCAGTACTTC.

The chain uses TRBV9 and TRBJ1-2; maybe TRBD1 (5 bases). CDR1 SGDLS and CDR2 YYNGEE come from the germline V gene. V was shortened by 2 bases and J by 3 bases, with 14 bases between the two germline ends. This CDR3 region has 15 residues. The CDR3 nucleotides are TGTGCCAGCAGCGTTTGGCAGGGTGAAGACTATGGCTACACCTTC. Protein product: CASSVWQGEDYGYTF.

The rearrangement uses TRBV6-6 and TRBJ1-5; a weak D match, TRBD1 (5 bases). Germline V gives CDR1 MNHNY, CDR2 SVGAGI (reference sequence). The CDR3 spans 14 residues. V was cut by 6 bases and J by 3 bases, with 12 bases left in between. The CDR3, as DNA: TGTGCCAGCAGAGTACAGGCTTCCAATCAGCCCCAGCATTTT. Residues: CASRVQASNQPQHF.

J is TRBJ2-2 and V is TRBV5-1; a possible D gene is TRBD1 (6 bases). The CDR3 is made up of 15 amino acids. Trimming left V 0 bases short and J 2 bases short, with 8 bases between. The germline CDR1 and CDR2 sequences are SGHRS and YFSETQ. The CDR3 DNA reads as TGCGCCAGCAGCTTGGAAGGGGGAAACACCGGGGAGCTGTTTTTT. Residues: CASSLEGGNTGELFF.

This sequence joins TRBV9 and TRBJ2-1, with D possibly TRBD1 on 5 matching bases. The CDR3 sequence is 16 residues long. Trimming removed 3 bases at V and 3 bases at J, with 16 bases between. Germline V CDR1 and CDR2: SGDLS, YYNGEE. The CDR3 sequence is CASSALMAGLYNEQFF. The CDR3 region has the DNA TGTGCCAGCAGCGCCCTAATGGCAGGGCTCTACAATGAGCAGTTCTTC.

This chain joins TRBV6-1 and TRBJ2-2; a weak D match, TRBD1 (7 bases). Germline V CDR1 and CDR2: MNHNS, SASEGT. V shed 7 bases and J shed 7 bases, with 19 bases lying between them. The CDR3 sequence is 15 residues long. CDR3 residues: CASNHRGGDYGELFF. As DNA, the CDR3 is TGTGCCAGCAACCACAGGGGCGGGGATTACGGGGAGCTGTTTTTT.

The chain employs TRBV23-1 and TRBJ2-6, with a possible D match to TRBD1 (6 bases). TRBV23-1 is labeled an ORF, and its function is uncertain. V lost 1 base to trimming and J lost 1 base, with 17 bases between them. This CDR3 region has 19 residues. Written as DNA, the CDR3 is TGCGCCAGCAGTCAATGTAGGCGCAGGGGAAGATCTGGGGCCAACGTCCTGACTTTC. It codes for CASSQCRRRGRSGANVLTF.

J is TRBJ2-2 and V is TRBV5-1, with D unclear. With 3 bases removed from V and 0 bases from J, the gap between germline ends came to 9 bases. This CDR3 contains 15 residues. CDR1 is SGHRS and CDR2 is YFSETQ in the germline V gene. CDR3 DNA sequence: TGCGCCAGCAGCTGGAGTTTCGCGAACACCGGGGAGCTGTTTTTT. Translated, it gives CASSWSFANTGELFF.

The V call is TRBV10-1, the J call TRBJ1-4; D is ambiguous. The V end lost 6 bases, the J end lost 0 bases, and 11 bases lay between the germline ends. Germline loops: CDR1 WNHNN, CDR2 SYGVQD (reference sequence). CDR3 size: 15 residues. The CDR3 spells CASRATSATNEKLFF. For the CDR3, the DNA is TGCGCCAGCAGAGCGACCAGTGCAACTAATGAAAAACTGTTTTTT.

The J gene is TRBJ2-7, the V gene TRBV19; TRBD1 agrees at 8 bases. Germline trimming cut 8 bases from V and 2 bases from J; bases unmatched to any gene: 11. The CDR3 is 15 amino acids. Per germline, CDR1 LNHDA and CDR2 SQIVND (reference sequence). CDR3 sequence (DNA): TGTGCCAGTGGAATGGACGGGACAGGTGCCTACGAGCAGTACTTC. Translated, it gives CASGMDGTGAYEQYF.

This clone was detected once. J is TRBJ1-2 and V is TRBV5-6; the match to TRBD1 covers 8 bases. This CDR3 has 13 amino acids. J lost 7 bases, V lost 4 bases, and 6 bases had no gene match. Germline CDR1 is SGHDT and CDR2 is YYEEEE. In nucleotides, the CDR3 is TGTGCCAGCAGCACAGGACAGGGTGCTGGCTACACCTTC. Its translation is CASSTGQGAGYTF.

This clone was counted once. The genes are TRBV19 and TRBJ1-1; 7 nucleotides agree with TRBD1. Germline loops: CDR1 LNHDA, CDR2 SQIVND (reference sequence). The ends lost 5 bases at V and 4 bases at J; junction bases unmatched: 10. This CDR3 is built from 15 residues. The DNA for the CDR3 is TGTGCCAGTAGTCCGAGGTACAGGGGAGGCACTGAAGCTTTCTTT. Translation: CASSPRYRGGTEAFF.

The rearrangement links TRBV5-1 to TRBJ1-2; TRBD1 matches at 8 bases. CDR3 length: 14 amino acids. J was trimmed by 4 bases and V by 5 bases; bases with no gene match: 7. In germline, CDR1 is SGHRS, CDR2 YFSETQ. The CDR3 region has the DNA TGCGCCAGCAGTTACGGACAGGGAGGCTATGGCTACACCTTC. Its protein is CASSYGQGGYGYTF.

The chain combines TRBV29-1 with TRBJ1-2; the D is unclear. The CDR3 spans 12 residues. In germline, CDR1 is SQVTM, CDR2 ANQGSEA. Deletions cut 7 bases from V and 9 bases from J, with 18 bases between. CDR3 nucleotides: TGCAGCGCGCGTGGAGATTCTATGAGCTACACCTTC. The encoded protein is CSARGDSMSYTF.

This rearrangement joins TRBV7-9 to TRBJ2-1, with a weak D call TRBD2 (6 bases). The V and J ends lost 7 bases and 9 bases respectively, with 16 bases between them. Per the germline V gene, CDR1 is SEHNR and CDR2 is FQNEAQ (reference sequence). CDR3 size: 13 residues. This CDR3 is CASTTVGGSEQFF. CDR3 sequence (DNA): TGTGCCAGCACCACGGTCGGGGGAAGTGAGCAGTTCTTC.

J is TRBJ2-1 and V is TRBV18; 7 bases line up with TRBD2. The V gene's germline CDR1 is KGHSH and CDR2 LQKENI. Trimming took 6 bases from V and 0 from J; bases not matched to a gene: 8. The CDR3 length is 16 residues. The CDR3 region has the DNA TGTGCCAGCTCCCAAATAGCGGGTAGCTCCTACAATGAGCAGTTCTTC. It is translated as CASSQIAGSSYNEQFF.